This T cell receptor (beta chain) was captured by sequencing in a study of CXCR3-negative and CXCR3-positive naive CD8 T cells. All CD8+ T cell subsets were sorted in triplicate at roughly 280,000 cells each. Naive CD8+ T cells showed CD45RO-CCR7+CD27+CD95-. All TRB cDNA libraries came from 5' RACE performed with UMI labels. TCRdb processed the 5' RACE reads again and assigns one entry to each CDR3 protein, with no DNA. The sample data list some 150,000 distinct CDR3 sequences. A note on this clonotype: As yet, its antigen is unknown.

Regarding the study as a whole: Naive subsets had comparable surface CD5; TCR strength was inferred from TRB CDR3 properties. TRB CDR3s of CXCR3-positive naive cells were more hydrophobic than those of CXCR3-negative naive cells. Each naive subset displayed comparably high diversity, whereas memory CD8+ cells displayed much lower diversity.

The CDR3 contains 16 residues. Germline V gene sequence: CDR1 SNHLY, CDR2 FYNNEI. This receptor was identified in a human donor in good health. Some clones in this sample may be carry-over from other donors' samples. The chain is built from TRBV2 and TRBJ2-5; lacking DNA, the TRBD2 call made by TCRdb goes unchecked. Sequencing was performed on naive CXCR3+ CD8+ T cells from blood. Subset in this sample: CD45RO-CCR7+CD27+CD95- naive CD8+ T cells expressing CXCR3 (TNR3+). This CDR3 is CASSERAANGQETQYF.